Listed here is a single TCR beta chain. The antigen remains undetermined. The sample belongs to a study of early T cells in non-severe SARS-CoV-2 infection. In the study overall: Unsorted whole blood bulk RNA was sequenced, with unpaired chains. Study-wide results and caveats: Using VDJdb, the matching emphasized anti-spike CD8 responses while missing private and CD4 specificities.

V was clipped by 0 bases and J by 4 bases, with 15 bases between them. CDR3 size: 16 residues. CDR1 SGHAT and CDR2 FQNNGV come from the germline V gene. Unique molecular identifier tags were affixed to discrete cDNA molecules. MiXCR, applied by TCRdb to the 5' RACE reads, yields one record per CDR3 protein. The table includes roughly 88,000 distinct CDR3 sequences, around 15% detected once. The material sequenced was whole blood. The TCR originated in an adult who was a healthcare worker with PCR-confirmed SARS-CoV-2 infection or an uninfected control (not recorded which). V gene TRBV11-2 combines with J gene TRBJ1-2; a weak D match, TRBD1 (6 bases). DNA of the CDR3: TGTGCCAGCAGCTTAGATCGGGAGGGGGAAAGCTATGGCTACACCTTC. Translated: CASSLDREGESYGYTF.